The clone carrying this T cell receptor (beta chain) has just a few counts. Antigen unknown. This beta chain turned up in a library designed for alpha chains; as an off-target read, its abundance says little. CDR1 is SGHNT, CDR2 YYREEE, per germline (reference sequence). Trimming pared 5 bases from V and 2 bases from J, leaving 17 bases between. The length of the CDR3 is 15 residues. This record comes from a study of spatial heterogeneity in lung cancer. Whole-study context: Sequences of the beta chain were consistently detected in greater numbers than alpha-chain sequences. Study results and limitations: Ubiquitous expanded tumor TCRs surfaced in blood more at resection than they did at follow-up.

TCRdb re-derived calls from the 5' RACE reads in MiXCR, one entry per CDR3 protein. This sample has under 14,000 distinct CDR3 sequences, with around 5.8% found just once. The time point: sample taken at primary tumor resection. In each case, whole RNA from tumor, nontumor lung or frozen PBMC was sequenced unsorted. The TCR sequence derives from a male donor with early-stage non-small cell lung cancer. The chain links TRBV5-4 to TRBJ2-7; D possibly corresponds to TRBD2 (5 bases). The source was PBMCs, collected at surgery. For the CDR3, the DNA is TGTGCCAGCAGGGTGGCTTCTTCCGGGGCCTACGAGCAGTACTTC. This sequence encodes CASRVASSGAYEQYF.